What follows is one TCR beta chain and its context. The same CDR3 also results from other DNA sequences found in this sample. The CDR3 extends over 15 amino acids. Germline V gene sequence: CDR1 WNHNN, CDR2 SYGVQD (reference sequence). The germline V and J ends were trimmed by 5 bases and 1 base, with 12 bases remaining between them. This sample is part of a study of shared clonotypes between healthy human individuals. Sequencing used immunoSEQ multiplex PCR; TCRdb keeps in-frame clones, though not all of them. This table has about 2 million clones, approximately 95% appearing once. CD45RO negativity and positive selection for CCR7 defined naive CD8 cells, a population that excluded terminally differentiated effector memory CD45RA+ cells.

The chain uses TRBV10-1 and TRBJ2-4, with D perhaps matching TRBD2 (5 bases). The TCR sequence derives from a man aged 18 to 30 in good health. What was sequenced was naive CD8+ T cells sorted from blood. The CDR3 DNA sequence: TGCGCCAGCAGTCCGGGGTGGGGTGCCAAAAACATTCAGTACTTC. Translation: CASSPGWGAKNIQYF.